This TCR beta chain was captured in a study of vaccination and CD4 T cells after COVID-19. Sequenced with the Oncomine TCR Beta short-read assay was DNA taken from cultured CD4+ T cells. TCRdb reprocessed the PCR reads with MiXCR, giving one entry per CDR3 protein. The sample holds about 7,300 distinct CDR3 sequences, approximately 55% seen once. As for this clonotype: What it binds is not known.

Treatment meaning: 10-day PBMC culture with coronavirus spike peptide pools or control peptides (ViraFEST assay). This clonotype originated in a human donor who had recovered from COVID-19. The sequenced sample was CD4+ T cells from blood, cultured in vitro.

This CDR3 is CASSLGAGVEKLFF. The CDR3 region has the DNA TGTGCCAGCAGTTTAGGGGCAGGGGTGGAAAAACTGTTTTTT. This sequence joins TRBV12-3 or TRBV12-4 and TRBJ1-4; maybe TRBD1 (6 bases). The CDR3 contains 14 residues. V shed 1 base and J shed 8 bases, with 11 bases lying between them.